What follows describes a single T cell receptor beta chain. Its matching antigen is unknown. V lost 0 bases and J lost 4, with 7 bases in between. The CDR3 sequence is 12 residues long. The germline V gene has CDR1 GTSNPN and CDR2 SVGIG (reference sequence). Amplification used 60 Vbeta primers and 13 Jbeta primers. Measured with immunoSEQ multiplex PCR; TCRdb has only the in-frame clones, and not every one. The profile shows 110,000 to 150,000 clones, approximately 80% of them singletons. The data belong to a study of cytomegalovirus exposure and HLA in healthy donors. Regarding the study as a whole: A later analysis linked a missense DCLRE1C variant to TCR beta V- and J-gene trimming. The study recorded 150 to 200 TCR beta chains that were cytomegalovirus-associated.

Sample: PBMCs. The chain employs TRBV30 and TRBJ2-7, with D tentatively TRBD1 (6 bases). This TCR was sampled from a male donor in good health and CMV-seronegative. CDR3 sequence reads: CAWSVQGYEQYF. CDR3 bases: TGTGCCTGGAGTGTACAGGGTTACGAGCAGTACTTC. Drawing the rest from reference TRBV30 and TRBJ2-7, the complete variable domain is SQTIHQWPATLVQPVGSPLSLECTVEGTSNPNLYWYRQAAGRGLQLLFYSVGIGQISSEVPQNLSASRPQDRQFILSSKKLLLSDSGFYLCAWSVQGYEQYFGPGTRLTVT.